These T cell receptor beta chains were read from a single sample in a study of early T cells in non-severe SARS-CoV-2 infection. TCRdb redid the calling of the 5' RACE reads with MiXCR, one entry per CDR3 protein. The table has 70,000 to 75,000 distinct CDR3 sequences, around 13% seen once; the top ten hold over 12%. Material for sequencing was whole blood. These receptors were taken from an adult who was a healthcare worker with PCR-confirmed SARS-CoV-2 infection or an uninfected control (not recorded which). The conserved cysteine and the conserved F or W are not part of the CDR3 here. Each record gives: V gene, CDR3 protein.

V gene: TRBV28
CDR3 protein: ASSPSGNSYNEQF

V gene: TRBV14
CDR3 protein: ASSQDLRGGEQY

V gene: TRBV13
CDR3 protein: ASSLGTVILYEQY

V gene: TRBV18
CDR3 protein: ASSPDRAAGTQY

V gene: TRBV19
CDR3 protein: ASSIFGAANYGYT

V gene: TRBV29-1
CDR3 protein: SAGREINTEAF

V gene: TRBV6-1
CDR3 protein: ASSVMRGGLNEQF

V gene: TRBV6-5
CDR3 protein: ASRPTGTFSSYNSPLH

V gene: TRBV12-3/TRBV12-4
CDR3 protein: ASRGPFEQF

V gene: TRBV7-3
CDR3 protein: ASSHGAGSRDEQF

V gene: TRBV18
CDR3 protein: ASSLGQEGNTIY

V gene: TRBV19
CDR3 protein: ASSMSLGIQY

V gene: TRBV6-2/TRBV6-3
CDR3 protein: ASSWKSQPQH

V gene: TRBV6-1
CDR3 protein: ASSYDGQLSL

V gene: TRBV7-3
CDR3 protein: ASSHRDFTEQY

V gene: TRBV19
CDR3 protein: ASSTPVLAGGLGEQF

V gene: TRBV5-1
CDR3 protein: ASSPLQGSSYEQY

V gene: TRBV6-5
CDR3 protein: ASTRDTITGYT

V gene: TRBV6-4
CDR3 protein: ASSDRGSSGANVLT

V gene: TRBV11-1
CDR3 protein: ASSLGQFDPYEQY

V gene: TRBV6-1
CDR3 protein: ATWKREIQETQY

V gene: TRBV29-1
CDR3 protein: SVDPDAGENTEAF

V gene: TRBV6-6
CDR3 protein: ASSPGVTGELF

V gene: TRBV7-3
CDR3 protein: ASSSLNSDNEQF

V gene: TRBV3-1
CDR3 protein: ASSPPGRGELF

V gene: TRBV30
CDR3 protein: AWSVLYEQY

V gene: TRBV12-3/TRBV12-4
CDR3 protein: ASSLTNQGAAQH

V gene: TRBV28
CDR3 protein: ASRVSGRGENSPLH

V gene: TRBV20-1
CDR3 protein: SARVPQGPNSPLH

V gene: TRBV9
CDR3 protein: ASSVGLDEQY

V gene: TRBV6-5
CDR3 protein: ASTWRETQY

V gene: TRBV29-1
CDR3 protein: SVDSTNTGELF

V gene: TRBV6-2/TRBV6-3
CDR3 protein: ASSQGSSGRAKNIQY

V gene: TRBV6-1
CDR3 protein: ASSGLHTVTEAF

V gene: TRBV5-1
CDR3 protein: ASSQGTGPYQPQH

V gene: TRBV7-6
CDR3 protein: ASSSLQVNTEAF

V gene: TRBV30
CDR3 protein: AWSGSQRAENSPLH

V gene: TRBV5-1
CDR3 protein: ASSLAPRDTQY

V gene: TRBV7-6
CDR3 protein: ASSHRAGQNTEAF

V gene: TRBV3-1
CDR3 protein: ASSQGSSNQPQH

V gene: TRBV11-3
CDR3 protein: ASSSGGASYNEQF

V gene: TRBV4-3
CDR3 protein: ASSQDRGNQPQH

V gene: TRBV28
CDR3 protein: ASSFRQETQY

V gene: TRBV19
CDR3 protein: ASSIGPGVGEKLF

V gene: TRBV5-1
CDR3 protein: ASSLGGKTGNTIY

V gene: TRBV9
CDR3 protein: ASSSPPSVADTEAF

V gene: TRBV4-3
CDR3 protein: ASSPGSGGEYNEQF

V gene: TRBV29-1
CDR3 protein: SVLRDKNTEAF

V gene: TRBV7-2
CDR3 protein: ASSCEMGNQPQH

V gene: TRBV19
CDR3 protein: ASSLLAGATSTDTQY

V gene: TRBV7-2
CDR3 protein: ASSLVLGWDEQF